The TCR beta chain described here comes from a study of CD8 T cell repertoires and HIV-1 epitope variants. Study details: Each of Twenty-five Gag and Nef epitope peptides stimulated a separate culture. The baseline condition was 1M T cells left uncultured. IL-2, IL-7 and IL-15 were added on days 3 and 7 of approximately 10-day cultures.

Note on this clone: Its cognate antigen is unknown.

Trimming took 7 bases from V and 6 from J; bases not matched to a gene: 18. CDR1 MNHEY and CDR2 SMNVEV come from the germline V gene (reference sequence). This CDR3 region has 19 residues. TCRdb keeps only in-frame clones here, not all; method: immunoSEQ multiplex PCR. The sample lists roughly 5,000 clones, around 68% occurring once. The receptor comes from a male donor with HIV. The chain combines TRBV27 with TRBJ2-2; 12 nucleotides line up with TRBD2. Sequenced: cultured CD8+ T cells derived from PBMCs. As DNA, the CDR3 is TGTGCCAGCACTCTCTCAATAGGACTAGCGGGACTAAAATCCGGGGAGCTGTTTTTT. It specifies CASTLSIGLAGLKSGELFF.